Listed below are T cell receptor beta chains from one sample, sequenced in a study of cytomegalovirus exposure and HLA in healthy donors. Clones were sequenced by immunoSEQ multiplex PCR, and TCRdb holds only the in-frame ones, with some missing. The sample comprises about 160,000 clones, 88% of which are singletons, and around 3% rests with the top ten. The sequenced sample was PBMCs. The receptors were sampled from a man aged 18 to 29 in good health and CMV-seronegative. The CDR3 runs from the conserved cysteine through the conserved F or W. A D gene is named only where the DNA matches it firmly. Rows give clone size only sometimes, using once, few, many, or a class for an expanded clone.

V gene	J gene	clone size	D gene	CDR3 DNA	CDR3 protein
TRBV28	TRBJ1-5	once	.	TGTGCCAGCAGTTTGGCACGCATGCAGCCCCAGCATTTT	CASSLARMQPQHF
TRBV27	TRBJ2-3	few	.	TGTGCCAGCAGTTTCCTCGTCGCCGGGACAGATACGCAGTATTTT	CASSFLVAGTDTQYF
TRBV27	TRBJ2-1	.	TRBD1	TGTGCCAGCAGTTCGACAGGGTCGGTTGAGCAGTTCTTC	CASSSTGSVEQFF
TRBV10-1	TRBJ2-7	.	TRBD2	TGCGCCAGCAGTACCGGGACTAGCGGGAGAAATTCCTACGAGCAGTACTTC	CASSTGTSGRNSYEQYF
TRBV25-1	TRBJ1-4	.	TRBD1	TGTGCCAGTTTGGGACAGGGCAGATTTCATGAAAAACTGTTTTTT	CASLGQGRFHEKLFF
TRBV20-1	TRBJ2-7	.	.	TGCAGTGCTTATACGTTCGGGGAGCAGTACTTC	CSAYTFGEQYF
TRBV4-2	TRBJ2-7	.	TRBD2	TGTGCCAGCAGCCCCGCCCCGCGGGAGGGGTACGAGCAGTACTTC	CASSPAPREGYEQYF
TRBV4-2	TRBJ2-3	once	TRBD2	TGTGCCAGCAGGTCTAGCGGGGGGGCGTCAGATACGCAGTATTTT	CASRSSGGASDTQYF
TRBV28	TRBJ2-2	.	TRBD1	TGTGCCAGCAGTTTATTGTCCGGGACAGGGGGCACCGGGGAGCTGTTTTTT	CASSLLSGTGGTGELFF
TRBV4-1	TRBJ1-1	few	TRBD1	TGCGCCAGCAGCCAAGGGGGACAGCTGAACACTGAAGCTTTCTTT	CASSQGGQLNTEAFF
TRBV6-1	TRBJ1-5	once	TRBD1	TGTGCCAGCAGTGAGGGGACAGGGGGTTATCAGCCCCAGCATTTT	CASSEGTGGYQPQHF
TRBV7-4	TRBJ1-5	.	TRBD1	TGTGCCAGCAGCTTAGGCGGGGACAGGGGGCAAAGGAGCAATCAGCCCCAGCATTTT	CASSLGGDRGQRSNQPQHF
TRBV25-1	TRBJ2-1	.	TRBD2	TGTGCCAGCAGCACACCGGGACTAGCGGGAGACAATGAGCAGTTCTTC	CASSTPGLAGDNEQFF
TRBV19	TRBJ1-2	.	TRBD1	TGTGCCAGTAGTAGGGACAGCTATGGCTACACCTTC	CASSRDSYGYTF
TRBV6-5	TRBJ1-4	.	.	TGTGCCAGCAGTTACGATGGGGGCGCAACTAATGAAAAACTGTTTTTT	CASSYDGGATNEKLFF
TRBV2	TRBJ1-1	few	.	TGTGCCAGCACGAAAGTACTCAACACTGAAGCTTTCTTT	CASTKVLNTEAFF
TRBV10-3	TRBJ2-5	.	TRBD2	TGTGCCATTTCTAGCGGGGGGTCCCAGGAGACCCAGTACTTC	CAISSGGSQETQYF
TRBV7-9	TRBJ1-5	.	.	TGTGCCAGCAGCCTCAGTGGTGGTGTCAATCAGCCCCAGCATTTT	CASSLSGGVNQPQHF
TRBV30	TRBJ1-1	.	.	TGTGCCTGGTCTGGCGGGTTGGGCACTGAAGCTTTCTTT	CAWSGGLGTEAFF
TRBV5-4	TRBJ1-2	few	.	TGTGCCAGCAGCCCGGGACTGGGAAACTATGGCTACACCTTC	CASSPGLGNYGYTF
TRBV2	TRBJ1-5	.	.	TGTGCCAGCAGCCCGATCGGGGGGAGCAATCAGCCCCAGCATTTT	CASSPIGGSNQPQHF
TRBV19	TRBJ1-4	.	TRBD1	TGTGCCAGTAGGCTGTCCGTGGACAGGGTGGAAAAACTGTTTTTT	CASRLSVDRVEKLFF
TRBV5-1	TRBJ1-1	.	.	TGCGCCAGCAGTAATTTACAGGGGAACACTGAAGCTTTCTTT	CASSNLQGNTEAFF
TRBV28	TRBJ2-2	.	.	TGTGCCAGCAGTTTATCGGGACTCCCAGAGCTGTTTTTT	CASSLSGLPELFF
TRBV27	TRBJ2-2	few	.	TGTGCCAGCAGTCCCTTTCCCGGGGAGCTGTTTTTT	CASSPFPGELFF
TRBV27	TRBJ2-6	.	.	TGTGCCAGCAGCATACTTGGGGCGGCTGGGGCCAACGTCCTGACTTTC	CASSILGAAGANVLTF
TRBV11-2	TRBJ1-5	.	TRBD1	TGTGCCAGCAGCCCGGACAGGTATAGCAATCAGCCCCAGCATTTT	CASSPDRYSNQPQHF
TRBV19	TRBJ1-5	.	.	TGTGCCAGTACCGACATTAATTCTCAGCCCCAGCATTTT	CASTDINSQPQHF
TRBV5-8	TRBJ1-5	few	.	TGTGCCAGCAGCCCGAGGTACAGCAATCAGCCCCAGCATTTT	CASSPRYSNQPQHF
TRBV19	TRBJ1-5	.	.	TGTGCCAGTAGTAGGGCCACAGATCATCAGCCCCAGCATTTT	CASSRATDHQPQHF
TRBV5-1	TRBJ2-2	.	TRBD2	TGCGCCAGCAGCTTGGGGACGACTAGCGAGTACACCGGGGAGCTGTTTTTT	CASSLGTTSEYTGELFF
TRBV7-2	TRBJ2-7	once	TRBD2	TGTGCCAGCAGCTGGGGACTAGCGGGAGTCTTTAACTACGAGCAGTACTTC	CASSWGLAGVFNYEQYF
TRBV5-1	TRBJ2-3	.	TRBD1	TGCGCCAGCAGTCAACAAGGGGACAGGCATCAGTATTTT	CASSQQGDRHQYF
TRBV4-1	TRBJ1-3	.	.	TGCGCCAGCAGCCAAGGGCACTCTGGAAACACCATATATTTT	CASSQGHSGNTIYF
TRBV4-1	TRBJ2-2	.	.	TGCGCCAGCAGCCCATCAACCGGGACACGTAACACCGGGGAGCTGTTTTTT	CASSPSTGTRNTGELFF
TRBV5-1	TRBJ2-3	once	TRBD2	TGCGCCAGCCATTTGGGCGGGGGGGGCACAGATACGCAGTATTTT	CASHLGGGGTDTQYF
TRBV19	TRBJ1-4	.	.	TGTGCCACCACCCAGGGCCAAGGCCCGGCAGAGGAAAAACTGTTTTTT	CATTQGQGPAEEKLFF
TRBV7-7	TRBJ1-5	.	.	TGTGCTAGCAGCTTACAGGGCAATCAGCCCCAGCATTTT	CASSLQGNQPQHF
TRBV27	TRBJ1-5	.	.	TGTGCCAGTACCCCAGGGTATAGCAATCAGCCCCAGCATTTT	CASTPGYSNQPQHF
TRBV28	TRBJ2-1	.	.	TGTGCCAGCAGTAATATTTATGAGCAGTTCTTC	CASSNIYEQFF
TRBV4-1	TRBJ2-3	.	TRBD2	TGCGCCAGCAGCCAAGATCCTAGCGGGGGGGGCCCAAGCACAGATACGCAGTATTTT	CASSQDPSGGGPSTDTQYF
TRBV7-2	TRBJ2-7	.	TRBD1	TGTGCCAGCAGCCCCCGGGACAGCTCCTACGAGCAGTACTTC	CASSPRDSSYEQYF